This T cell receptor beta chain was identified during a study of T cells after yellow fever vaccination (dated by TCRdb to the late 2010s). About the investigation overall: Libraries from fractions with low cell numbers were prepared with the SMART-Seq v4 Ultra Low Input RNA kit. To track T-cell clones before and after primary and booster YFV17D yellow fever vaccination, bulk TCR alpha and beta repertoires were sequenced longitudinally. The cohort comprised two healthy male donors, one aged 18 to 30 and one aged 30 to 40 years. Bulk PBMC replicates and cell subsets were isolated from blood drawn at multiple timepoints before and after both primary and secondary immunization.

Interpreted using the paper, the treatment or condition label stands for: live attenuated yellow fever vaccine strain. PBMCs were isolated from peripheral blood using a standard Ficoll-Paque protocol. CD4 and CD8 T-cell fractions were isolated with Dynabeads CD4 and CD8 positive selection kits. RNA was extracted with TriZol from bulk PBMCs, CD4 and CD8 fractions, and dextramer-positive and dextramer-negative fractions. This clonotype was recorded a few times. Its target antigen remains unknown. No much larger clonotype is one base removed from it; base qualities were not supplied. These reads were obtained on an Illumina NovaSeq 6000. TCR cDNA was made using 5'RACE template switching, a step that added a universal primer site and unique molecular identifiers. Priming for cDNA synthesis came from both the TCR alpha and TCR beta constant segments. Library amplification used two PCR steps, and the second PCR step added sample barcodes and sequencing adapters. Sequencing of libraries was done on Illumina HiSeq 2500 (2x100 bp) or NovaSeq (2x150 bp). Regarding the original processing steps: MIGEC was used to demultiplex reads and collapse the reads into UMI consensus sequences, and MiXCR was used for V(D)J alignment. Using edgeR on replicate PBMC samples, clonotypes were called vaccine-responding if FDR was below 0.01 and the log2 fold change was above 5 up to day 15. Bulk clonotypes were assigned CD4 or CD8 identity according to which sequenced CD4 or CD8 repertoire held them at higher abundance. In-frame beta chains were kept once TCRdb had trimmed the public reads at Q25 with fastp and called clones with MiXCR. Identical CDR3 protein sequences are pooled into one entry, listed with their most common genes and DNA. TCRdb, not the authors, supplied the V and J calls. This sample has 150,000 to 200,000 distinct CDR3 sequences in its table, and approximately 9.9% of those were observed once. The top ten constitute approximately 34% of the sample.

General study outcomes and caveats: FACS-sorted repertoires could contain abundant contaminating clonotypes from the bulk population, so computational filtering was required. Because only two donors were included in the study, the extent to which the findings can be generalized is limited. After the booster, most clones that had expanded after primary vaccination were detected again (roughly 96% of CD4 and around nine tenths of CD8), suggesting broad maintenance of memory. A small fraction of clonotypes appeared in both the CD4 and CD8 compartments, likely as a result of convergent recombination. The secondary T-cell response was weaker than the primary response but faster, peaking on day 5 instead of day 15.

Inclusive of the bounding cysteine and phenylalanine, the CDR3 is 13 residues long. Only the CDR3 DNA is retained, 39 bases long and in frame from the first base. Via the germline V gene, CDR1 is MGHRA and CDR2 YSYEKL. V and J are truncated by 1 base and 4 bases respectively, leaving an intervening sequence of 5 bases. The sequencing here drew on CD8+ T cells sorted from PBMCs, taken 15 days after the yellow fever booster vaccination. Rearrangement joined TRBV4-1 to TRBJ1-5; no D segment can be confidently identified. This TCR derives from a man younger than 35 who received the YFV17D yellow fever vaccine. In nucleotides, the sequence is TGCGCCAGCAGCCAAGGCAGGAATCAGCCCCAGCATTTT. It encodes CASSQGRNQPQHF.